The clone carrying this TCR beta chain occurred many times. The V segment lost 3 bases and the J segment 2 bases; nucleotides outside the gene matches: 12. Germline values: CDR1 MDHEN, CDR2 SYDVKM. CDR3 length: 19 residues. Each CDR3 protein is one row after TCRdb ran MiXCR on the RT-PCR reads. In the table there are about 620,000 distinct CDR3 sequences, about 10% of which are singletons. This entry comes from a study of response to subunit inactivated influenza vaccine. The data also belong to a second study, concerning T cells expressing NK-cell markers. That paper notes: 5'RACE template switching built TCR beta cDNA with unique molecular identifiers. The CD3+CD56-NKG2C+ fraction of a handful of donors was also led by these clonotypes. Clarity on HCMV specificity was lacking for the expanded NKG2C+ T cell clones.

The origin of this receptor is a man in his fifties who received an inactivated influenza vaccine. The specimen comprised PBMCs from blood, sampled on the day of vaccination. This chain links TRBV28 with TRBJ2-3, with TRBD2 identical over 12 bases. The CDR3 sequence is CASSFSFIGLAGLTDTQYF. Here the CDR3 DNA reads TGTGCCAGCAGTTTCTCCTTCATCGGACTAGCGGGACTCACAGATACGCAGTATTTT. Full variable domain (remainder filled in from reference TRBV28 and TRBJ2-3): DVKVTQSSRYLVKRTGEKVFLECVQDMDHENMFWYRQDPGLGLRLIYFSYDVKMKEKGDIPEGYSVSREKKERFSLILESASTNQTSMYLCASSFSFIGLAGLTDTQYFGPGTRLTVL.